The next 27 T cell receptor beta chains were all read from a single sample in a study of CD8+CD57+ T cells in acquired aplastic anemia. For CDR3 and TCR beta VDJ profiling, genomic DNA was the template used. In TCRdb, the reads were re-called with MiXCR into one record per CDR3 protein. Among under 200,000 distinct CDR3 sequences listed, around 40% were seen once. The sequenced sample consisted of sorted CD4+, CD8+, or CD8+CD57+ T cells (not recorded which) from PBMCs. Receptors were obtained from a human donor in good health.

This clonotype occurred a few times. CDR3 DNA: TGTGCCATCAACCAGGGGGCGCCTTACCACGAGCAGTACTTC. This gives the protein CAINQGAPYHEQYF. The chain combines TRBV10-3 with TRBJ2-7, with 8 bases identical to TRBD1. Germline lookup yields CDR1 ENHRY and CDR2 SYGVKD. The CDR3 is made up of 14 amino acids. V shed 7 bases and J 5 bases; nucleotides not matched to a gene: 10.

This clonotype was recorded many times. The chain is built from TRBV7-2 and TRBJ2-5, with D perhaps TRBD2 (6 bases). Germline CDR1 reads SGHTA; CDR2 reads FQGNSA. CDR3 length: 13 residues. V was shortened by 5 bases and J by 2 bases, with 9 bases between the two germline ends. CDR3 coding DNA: TGTGCCAGCAGCCCGACTAGACAAGAGACCCAGTACTTC. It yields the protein CASSPTRQETQYF. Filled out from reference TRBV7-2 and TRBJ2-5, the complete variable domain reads GAGVSQSPSNKVTEKGKDVELRCDPISGHTALYWYRQSLGQGLEFLIYFQGNSAPDKSGLPSDRFSAERTGGSVSTLTIQRTQQEDSAVYLCASSPTRQETQYFGPGTRLLVL.

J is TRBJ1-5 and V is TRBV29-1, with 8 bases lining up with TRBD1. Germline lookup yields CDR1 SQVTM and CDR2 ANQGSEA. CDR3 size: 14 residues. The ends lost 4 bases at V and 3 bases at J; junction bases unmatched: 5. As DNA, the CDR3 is TGCAGCGTTGCAGGGACAGGCTACAATCAGCCCCAGCATTTT. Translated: CSVAGTGYNQPQHF.

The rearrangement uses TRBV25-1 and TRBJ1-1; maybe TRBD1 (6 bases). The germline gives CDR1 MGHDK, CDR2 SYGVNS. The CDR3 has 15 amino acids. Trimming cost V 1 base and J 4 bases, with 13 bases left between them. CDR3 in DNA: TGTGCCAGCAGTGAATCCCAGGGGATAATCACTGAAGCTTTCTTT. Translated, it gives CASSESQGIITEAFF.

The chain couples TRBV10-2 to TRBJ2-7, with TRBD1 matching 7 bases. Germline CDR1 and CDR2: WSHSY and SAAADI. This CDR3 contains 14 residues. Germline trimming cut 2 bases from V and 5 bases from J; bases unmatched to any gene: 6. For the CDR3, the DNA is TGCGCCAGCAGTGAGCAGGACAGGAAGCACGAGCAGTACTTC. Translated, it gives CASSEQDRKHEQYF.

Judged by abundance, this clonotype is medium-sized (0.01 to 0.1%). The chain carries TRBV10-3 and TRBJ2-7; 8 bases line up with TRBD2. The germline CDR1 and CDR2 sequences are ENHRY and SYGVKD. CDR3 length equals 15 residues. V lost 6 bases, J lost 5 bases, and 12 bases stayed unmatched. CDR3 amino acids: CAIRSVAGPKNEQYF. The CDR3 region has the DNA TGTGCCATCAGGTCGGTAGCGGGGCCGAAGAACGAGCAGTACTTC.

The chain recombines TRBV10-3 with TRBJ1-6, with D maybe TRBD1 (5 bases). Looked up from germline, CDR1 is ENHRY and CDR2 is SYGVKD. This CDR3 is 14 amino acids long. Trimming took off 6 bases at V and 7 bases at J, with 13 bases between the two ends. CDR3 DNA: TGTGCCATCAGACCCGACAGCCGGAATTCACCCCTCCACTTT. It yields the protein CAIRPDSRNSPLHF.

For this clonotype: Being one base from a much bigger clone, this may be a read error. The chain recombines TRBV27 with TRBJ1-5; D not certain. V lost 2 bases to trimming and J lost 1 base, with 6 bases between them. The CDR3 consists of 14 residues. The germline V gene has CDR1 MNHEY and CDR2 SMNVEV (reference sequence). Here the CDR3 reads CASSLAASNQPQHF. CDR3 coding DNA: TGTGCCAGCAGTTTAGCAGCAAGCAATCAGCCCCAGCATTTT.

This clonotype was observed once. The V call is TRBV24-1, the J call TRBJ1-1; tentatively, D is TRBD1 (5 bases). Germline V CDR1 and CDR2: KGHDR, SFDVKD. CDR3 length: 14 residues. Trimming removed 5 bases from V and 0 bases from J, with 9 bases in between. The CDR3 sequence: CATSASGVNTEAFF. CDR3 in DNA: TGTGCCACCAGTGCATCGGGGGTGAACACTGAAGCTTTCTTT.

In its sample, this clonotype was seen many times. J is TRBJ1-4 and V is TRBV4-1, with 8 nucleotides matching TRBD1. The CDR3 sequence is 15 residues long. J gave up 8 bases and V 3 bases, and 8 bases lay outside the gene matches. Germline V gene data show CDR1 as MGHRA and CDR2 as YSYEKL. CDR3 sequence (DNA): TGCGCCAGCAGCCAGCCACAGGGGGTGGGAGAAAAACTGTTTTTT. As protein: CASSQPQGVGEKLFF.

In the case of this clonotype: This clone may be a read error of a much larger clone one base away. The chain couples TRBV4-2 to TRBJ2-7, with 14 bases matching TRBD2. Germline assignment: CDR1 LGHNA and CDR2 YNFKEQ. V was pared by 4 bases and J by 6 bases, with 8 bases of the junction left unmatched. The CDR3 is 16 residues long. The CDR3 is CASSPGTSGGRCEQYF. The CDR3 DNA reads TGTGCCAGCAGCCCTGGGACTAGCGGGGGACGCTGCGAGCAGTACTTC.

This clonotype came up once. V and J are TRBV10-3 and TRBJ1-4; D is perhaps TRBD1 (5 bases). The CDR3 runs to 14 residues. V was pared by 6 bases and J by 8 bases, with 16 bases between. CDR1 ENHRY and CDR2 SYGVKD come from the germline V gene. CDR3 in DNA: TGTGCCATCAGGAGGGACTCCACGGGGGAAAAACTGTTTTTT. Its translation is CAIRRDSTGEKLFF.

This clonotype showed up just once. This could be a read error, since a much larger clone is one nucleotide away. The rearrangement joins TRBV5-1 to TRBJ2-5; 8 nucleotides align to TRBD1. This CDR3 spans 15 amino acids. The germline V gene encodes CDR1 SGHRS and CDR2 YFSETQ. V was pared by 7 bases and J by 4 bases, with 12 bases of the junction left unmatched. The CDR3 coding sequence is TGCGCCAGCGGACCAGGGGGCGCGTCGCTAGAGACCCAGTACTTC. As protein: CASGPGGASLETQYF. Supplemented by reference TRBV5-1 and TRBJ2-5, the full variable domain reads KAGVTQTPRYLIKTRGQQVTLSCSPISGHRSVSWYQQTPGQGLQFLFEYFSETQRNKGNFPGRFSGRQFSNSRSEMNVSTLELGDSALYLCASGPGGASLETQYFGPGTRLLVL.

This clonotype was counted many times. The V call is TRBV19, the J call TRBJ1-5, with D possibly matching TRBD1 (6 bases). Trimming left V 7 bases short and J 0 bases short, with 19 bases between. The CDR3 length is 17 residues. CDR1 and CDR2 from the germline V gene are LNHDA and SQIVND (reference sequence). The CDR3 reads CASTERQVGYSNQPQHF. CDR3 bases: TGTGCCAGTACCGAACGACAGGTTGGATATAGCAATCAGCCCCAGCATTTT.

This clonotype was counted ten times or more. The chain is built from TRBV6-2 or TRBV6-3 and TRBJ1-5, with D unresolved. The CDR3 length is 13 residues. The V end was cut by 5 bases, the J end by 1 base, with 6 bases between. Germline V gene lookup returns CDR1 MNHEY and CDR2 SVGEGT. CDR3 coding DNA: TGTGCCAGCAGTCCCCGGAGCAATCAGCCCCAGCATTTT. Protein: CASSPRSNQPQHF.

The CDR3 DNA follows: TGTGCCAGTAGTGAGGGGATCTACGAGCAGTACTTC. It is translated as CASSEGIYEQYF. The chain employs TRBV19 and TRBJ2-7, with D perhaps given as TRBD1 or TRBD2 (5 bases each). The germline gives CDR1 LNHDA, CDR2 SQIVND (reference sequence). The CDR3 contains 12 residues. The V and J ends lost 5 bases and 3 bases respectively, with 8 bases between them. The whole variable domain, filled in from reference TRBV19 and TRBJ2-7, reads DGGITQSPKYLFRKEGQNVTLSCEQNLNHDAMYWYRQDPGQGLRLIYYSQIVNDFQKGDIAEGYSVSREKKESFPLTVTSAQKNPTAFYLCASSEGIYEQYFGPGTRLTVT.

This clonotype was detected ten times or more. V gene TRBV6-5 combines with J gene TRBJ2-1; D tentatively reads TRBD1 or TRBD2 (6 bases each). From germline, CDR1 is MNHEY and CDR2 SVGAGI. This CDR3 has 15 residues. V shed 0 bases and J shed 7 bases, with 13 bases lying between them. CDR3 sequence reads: CASSYSGGTRNEQFF. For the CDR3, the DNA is TGTGCCAGCAGTTACTCTGGGGGGACAAGGAATGAGCAGTTCTTC.

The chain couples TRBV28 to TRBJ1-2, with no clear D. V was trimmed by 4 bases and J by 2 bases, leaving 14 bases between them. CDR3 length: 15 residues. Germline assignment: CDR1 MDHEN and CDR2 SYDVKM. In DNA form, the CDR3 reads TGTGCCAGCAGTTCCCAAGGAGGGCGCAACTATGGCTACACCTTC. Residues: CASSSQGGRNYGYTF.

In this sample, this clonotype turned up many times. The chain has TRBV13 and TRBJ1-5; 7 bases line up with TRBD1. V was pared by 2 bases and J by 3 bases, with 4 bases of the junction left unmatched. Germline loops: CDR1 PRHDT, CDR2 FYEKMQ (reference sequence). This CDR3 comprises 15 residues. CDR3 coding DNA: TGTGCCAGCAGCTTAAGGGGGCGTAACAATCAGCCCCAGCATTTT. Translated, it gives CASSLRGRNNQPQHF.

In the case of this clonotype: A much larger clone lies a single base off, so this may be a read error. CDR3 coding DNA: TGTGCCAGCAGCCCCCTGCTCACGACTAGCGGGACCTACAATGAGCAGTTCTTC. Protein: CASSPLLTTSGTYNEQFF. The chain uses TRBV7-9 and TRBJ2-1; 11 bases fit TRBD2. CDR1 SEHNR and CDR2 FQNEAQ come from the germline V gene (reference sequence). V lost 5 bases to trimming and J lost 2 bases; unmatched junction nucleotides: 11. CDR3 length: 18 residues.

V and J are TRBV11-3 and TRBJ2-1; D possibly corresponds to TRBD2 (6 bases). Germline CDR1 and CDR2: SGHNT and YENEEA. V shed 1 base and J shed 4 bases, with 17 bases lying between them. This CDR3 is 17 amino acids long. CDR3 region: CASSLGASSGPYNEQFF. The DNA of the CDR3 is TGTGCCAGCAGCTTAGGGGCAAGTAGCGGACCATACAATGAGCAGTTCTTC.

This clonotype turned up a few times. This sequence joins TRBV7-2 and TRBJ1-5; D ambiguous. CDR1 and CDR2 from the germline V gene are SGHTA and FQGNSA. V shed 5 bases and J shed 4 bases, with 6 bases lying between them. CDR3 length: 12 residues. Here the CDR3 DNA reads TGTGCCAGCAGCCGGCAAAATCAGCCCCAGCATTTT. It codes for CASSRQNQPQHF.

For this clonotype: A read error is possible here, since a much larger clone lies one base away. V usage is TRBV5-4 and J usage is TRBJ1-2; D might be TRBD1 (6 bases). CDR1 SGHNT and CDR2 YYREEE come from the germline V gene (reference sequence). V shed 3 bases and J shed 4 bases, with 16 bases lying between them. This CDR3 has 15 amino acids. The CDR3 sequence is CASSSPGGLSYGYTF. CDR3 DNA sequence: TGTGCCAGCAGCTCGCCGGGGGGCCTAAGCTATGGCTACACCTTC.

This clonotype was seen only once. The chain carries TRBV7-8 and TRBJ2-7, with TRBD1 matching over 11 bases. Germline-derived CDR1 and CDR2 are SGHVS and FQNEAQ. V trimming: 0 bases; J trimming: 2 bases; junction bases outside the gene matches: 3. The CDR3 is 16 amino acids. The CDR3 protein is CASSLAGGQGAYEQYF. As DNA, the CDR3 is TGTGCCAGCAGCTTAGCGGGGGGACAGGGGGCCTACGAGCAGTACTTC.

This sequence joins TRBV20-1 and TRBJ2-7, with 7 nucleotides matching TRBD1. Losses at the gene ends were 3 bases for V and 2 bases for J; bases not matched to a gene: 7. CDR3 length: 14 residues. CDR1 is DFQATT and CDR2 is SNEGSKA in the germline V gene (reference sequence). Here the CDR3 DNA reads TGCAGTGCTAGTAACAGGGGTTCCCCCTACGAGCAGTACTTC. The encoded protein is CSASNRGSPYEQYF.

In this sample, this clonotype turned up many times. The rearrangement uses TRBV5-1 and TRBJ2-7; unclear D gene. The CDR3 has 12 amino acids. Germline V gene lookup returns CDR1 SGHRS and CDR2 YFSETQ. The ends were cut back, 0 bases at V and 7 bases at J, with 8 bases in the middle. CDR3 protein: CASSLDSWEQYF. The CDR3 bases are TGCGCCAGCAGCTTGGACTCCTGGGAGCAGTACTTC.

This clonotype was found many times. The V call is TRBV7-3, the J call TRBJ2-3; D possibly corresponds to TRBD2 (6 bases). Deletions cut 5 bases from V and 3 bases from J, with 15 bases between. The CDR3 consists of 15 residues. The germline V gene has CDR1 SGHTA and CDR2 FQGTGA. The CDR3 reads CASSRDSIQTDTQYF. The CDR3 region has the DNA TGTGCCAGCAGCCGGGACTCAATTCAAACAGATACGCAGTATTTT.